The source of this T cell receptor (beta chain) is a study of post-analysis software for immune sequencing data. Findings and caveats of the study: The five TRBV segments detected at higher frequency in patients than in controls included TRBV5-6, TRBV5-1 and TRBV20-1.

A note on this clonotype: Antigen specificity is unknown.

Trimming left V 5 bases short and J 1 base short, with 9 bases between. The germline V gene encodes CDR1 DFQATT and CDR2 SNEGSKA (reference sequence). This CDR3 has 13 amino acids. Prepared TCR beta cDNA libraries contained unique molecular identifiers. TCRdb used MiXCR to reprocess the PCR reads, holding one entry per CDR3 protein. The sample has fewer than 850,000 distinct CDR3 sequences, about 43% seen once. The clonotype originates from a girl aged 10-17 years with multiple sclerosis. The source material was blood. V gene TRBV20-1 combines with J gene TRBJ2-1; no clear D. The CDR3 loop reads CSALEGSYNEQFF. CDR3 DNA: TGCAGTGCTCTAGAAGGTTCCTACAATGAGCAGTTCTTC.